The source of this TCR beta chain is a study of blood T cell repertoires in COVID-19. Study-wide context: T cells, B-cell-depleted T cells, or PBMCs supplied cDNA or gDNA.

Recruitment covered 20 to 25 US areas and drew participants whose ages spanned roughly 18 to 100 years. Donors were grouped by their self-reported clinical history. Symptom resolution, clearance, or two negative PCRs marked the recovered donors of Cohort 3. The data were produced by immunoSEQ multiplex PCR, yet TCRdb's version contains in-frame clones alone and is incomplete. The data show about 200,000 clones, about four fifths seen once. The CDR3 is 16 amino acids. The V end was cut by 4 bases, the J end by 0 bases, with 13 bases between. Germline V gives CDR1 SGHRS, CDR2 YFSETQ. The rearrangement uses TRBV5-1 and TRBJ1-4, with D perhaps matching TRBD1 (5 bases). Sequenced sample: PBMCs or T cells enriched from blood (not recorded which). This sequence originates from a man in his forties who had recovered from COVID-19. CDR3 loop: CASSSGTSATNEKLFF. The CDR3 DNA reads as TGCGCCAGCAGCAGCGGGACTTCAGCAACTAATGAAAAACTGTTTTTT.